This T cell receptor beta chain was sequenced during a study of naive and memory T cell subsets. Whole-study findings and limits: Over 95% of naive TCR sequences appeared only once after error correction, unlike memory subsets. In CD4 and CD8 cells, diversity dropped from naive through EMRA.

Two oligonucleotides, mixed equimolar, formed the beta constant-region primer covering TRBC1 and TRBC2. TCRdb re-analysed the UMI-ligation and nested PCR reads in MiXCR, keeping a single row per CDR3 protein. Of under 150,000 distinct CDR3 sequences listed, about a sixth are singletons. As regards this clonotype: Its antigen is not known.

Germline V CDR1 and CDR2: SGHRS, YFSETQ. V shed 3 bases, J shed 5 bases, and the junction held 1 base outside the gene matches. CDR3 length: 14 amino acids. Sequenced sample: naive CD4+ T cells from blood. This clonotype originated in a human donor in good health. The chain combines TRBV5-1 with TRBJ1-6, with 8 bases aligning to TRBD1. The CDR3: CASSWTGNNSPLHF. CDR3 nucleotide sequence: TGCGCCAGCAGCTGGACAGGGAATAATTCACCCCTCCACTTT.